Sequencing of this T cell receptor beta chain was carried out in a study of blood T cell repertoires in COVID-19. The CDR3 has 16 amino acids. Germline V CDR1 and CDR2: GTSNPN, SVGIG (reference sequence). V lost 2 bases and J lost 9; bases outside the gene matches: 13. In the original analysis: Cell counts per sample came from amplifying reference gene primers. Using immunoSEQ multiplex PCR, the repertoire was profiled, and TCRdb retains in-frame clones only, with some absent. That table supplies the V and J calls and clone size; D and trimming were determined from the DNA. This sample has approximately 94,000 clones, with about 86% found just once. This clone was detected once.

The specimen was peripheral blood. This TCR came from a woman between 65 and 79 years old with acute or convalescent COVID-19. The rearrangement joins TRBV30 to TRBJ2-1, with 10 bases lining up with TRBD2. In DNA form, the CDR3 reads TGTGCCTGGAGTTCCGGCAGCGGGGGGGCCCCCCGTGAGCAGTTCTTC. Amino acids: CAWSSGSGGAPREQFF.